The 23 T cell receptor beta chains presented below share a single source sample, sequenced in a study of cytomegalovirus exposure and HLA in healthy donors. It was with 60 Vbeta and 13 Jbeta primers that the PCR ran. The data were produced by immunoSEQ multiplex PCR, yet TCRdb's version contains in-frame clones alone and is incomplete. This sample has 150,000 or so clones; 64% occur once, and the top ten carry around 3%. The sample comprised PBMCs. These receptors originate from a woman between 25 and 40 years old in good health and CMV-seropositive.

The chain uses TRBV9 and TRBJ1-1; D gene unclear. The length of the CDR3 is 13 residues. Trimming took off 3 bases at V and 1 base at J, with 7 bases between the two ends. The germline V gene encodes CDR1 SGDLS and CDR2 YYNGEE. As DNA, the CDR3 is TGTGCCAGCAGCGGAGGCGGGAACACTGAAGCTTTCTTT. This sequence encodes CASSGGGNTEAFF.

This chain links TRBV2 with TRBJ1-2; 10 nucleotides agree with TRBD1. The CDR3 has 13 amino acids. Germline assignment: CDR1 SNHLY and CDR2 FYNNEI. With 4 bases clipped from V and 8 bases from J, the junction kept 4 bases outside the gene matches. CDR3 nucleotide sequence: TGTGCCAGCAGTGGGGACAGGGGAAACGGCTACACCTTC. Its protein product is CASSGDRGNGYTF.

CDR3 DNA: TGCGCCAGCGGACCGCTACCGGGACAGGGAGGTGAAAAACTGTTTTTT. The encoded protein is CASGPLPGQGGEKLFF. V usage is TRBV5-1 and J usage is TRBJ1-4; 9 positions match TRBD1. The V gene's germline CDR1 is SGHRS and CDR2 YFSETQ. This CDR3 spans 16 amino acids. Trimming cost V 7 bases and J 7 bases; bases outside gene matches: 14.

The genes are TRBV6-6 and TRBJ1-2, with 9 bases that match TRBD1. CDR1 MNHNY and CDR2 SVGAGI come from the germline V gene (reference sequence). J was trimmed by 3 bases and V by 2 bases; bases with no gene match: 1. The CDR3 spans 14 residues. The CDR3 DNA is TGTGCCAGCAGTTACGGACAGGGGTACTATGGCTACACCTTC. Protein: CASSYGQGYYGYTF.

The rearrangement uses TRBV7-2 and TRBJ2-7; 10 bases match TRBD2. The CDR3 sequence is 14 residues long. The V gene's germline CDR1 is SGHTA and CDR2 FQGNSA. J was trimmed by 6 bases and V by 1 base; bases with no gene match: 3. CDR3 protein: CASSLVPSGSEQYF. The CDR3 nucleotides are TGTGCCAGCAGCTTAGTCCCTAGCGGGAGCGAGCAGTACTTC.

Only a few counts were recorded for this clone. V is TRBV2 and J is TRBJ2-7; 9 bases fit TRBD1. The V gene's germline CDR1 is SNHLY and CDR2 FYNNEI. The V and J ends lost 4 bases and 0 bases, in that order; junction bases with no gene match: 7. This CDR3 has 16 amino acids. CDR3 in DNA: TGTGCCAGCAGTGGTGATCGGGACAGGGACTCCTACGAGCAGTACTTC. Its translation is CASSGDRDRDSYEQYF.

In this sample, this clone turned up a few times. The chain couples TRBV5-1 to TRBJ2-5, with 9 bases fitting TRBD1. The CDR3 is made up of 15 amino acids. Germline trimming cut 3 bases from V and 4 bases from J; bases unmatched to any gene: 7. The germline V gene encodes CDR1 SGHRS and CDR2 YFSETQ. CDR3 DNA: TGCGCCAGCAGCTCAAACACAGGGGGCGCAGAGACCCAGTACTTC. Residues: CASSSNTGGAETQYF.

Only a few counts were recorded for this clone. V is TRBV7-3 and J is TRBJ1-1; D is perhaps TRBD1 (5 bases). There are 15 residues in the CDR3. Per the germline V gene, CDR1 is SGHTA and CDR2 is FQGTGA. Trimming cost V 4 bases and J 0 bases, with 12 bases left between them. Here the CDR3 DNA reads TGTGCCAGCAGCTCAGGAGCGGGGGTGAACACTGAAGCTTTCTTT. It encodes CASSSGAGVNTEAFF.

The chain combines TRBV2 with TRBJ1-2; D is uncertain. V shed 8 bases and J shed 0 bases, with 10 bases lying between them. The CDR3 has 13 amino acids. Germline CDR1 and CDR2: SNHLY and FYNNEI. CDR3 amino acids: CASPLSPNYGYTF. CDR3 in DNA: TGTGCCAGCCCACTTTCGCCTAACTATGGCTACACCTTC.

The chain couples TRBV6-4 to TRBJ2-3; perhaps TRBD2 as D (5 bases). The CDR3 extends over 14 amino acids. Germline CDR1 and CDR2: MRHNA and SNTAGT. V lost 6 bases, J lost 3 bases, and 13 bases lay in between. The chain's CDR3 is CASSHDGETDTQYF. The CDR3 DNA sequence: TGTGCCAGCAGCCATGACGGGGAAACAGATACGCAGTATTTT.

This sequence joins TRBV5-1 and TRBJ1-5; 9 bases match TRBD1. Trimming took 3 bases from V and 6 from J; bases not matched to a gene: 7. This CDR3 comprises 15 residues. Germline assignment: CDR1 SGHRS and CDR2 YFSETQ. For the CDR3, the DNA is TGCGCCAGCAGCTGGACAGGGGACCCCACTCAGCCCCAGCATTTT. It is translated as CASSWTGDPTQPQHF.

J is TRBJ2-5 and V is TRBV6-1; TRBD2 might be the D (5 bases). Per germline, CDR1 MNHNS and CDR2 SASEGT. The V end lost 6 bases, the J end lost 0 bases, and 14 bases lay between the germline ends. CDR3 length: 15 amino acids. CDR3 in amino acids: CASSERTEYQETQYF. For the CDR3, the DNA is TGTGCCAGCAGCGAGCGGACGGAATACCAAGAGACCCAGTACTTC.

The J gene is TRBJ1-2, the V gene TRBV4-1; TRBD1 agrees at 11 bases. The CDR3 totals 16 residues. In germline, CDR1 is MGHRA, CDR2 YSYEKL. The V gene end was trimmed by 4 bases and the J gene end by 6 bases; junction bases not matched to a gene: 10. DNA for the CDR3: TGCGCCAGCAGCCGAGAAGGGAGGACAGGGGGCGATGGCTACACCTTC. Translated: CASSREGRTGGDGYTF.

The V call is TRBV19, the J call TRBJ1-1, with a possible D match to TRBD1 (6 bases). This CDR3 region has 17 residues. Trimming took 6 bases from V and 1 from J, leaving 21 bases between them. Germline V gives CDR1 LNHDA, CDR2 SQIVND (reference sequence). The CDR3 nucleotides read TGTGCCAGTAGATCCCCACAGGGCCGGCGAGGGAACACTGAAGCTTTCTTT. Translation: CASRSPQGRRGNTEAFF.

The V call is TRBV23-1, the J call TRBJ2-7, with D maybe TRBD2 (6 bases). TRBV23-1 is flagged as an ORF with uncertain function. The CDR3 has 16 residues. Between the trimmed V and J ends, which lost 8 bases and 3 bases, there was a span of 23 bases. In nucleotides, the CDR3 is TGCGCCAGCCCCCAGGCCCTATCGGGAGCGAACTACGAGCAGTACTTC. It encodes CASPQALSGANYEQYF.

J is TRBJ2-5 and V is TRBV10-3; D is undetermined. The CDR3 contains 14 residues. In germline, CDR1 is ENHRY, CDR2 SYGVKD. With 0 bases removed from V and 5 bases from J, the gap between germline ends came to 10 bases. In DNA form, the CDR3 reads TGTGCCATCAGTGAGTCGGGTAGCCGTGAGACCCAGTACTTC. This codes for CAISESGSRETQYF.

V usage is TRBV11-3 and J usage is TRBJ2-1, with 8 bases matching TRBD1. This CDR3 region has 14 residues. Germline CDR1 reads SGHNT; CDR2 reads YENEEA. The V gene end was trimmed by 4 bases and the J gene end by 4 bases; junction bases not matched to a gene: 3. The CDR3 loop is CASSSWTGYNEQFF. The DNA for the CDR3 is TGTGCCAGCAGCTCTTGGACAGGGTACAATGAGCAGTTCTTC.

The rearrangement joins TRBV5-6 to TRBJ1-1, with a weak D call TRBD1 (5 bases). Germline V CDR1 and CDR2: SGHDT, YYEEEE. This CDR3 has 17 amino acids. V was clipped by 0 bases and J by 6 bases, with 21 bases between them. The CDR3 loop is CASSLGRTLRRAPEAFF. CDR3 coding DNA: TGTGCCAGCAGCTTGGGACGGACATTGCGTAGGGCCCCTGAAGCTTTCTTT.

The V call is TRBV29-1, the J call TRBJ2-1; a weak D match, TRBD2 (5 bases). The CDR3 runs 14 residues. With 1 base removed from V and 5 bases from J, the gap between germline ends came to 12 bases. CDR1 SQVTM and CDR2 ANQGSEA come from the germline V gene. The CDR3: CSVEVRGWDNEQFF. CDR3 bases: TGCAGCGTTGAAGTCCGGGGATGGGACAATGAGCAGTTCTTC.

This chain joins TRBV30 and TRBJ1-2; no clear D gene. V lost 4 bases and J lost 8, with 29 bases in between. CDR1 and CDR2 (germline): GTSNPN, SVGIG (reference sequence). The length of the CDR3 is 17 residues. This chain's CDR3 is CAWIDFRSEGRRRGYTF. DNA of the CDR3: TGTGCCTGGATTGATTTTCGATCTGAGGGCAGAAGAAGAGGCTACACCTTC.

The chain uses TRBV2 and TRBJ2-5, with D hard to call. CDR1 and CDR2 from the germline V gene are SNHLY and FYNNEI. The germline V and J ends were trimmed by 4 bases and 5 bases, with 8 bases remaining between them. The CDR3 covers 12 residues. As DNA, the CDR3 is TGTGCCAGCAGTGGAATAGCCGAGACCCAGTACTTC. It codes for CASSGIAETQYF.

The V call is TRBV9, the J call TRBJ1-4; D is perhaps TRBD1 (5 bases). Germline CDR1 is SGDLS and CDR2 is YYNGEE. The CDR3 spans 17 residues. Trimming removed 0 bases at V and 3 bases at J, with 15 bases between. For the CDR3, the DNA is TGTGCCAGCAGCGTAGGTAGGGGCGCGTCGGCTAATGAAAAACTGTTTTTT. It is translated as CASSVGRGASANEKLFF.

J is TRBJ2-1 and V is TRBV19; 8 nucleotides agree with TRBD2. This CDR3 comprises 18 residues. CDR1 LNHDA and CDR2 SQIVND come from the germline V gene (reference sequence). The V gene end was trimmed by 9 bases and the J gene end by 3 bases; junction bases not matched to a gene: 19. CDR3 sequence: CASAGGPLGGVSYNEQFF. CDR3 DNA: TGTGCCAGCGCGGGAGGCCCCCTCGGAGGGGTAAGCTACAATGAGCAGTTCTTC. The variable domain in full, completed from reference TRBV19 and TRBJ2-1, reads DGGITQSPKYLFRKEGQNVTLSCEQNLNHDAMYWYRQDPGQGLRLIYYSQIVNDFQKGDIAEGYSVSREKKESFPLTVTSAQKNPTAFYLCASAGGPLGGVSYNEQFFGPGTRLTVL.